One sample yielded the 25 T cell receptor beta chains listed below, sequenced in a study of T-cell reconstitution after alpha-beta-depleted transplantation in children. Molecular barcoding with unique molecular identifiers was used for the TCRbeta library. TCRdb reprocessed the PCR reads with MiXCR, giving one entry per CDR3 protein. The sample yields roughly 590,000 distinct CDR3 sequences, roughly 15% seen once. Source: PBMCs from the stem cell graft donor, taken from the stem cell graft. The receptor source for this set is a human donor who donated a stem cell graft to a child with acute myeloid leukemia.

In this sample, this clonotype turned up once. The chain recombines TRBV7-8 with TRBJ1-3; D not certain. The germline CDR1 and CDR2 sequences are SGHVS and FQNEAQ. CDR3 length: 14 amino acids. V was trimmed by 4 bases and J by 0 bases, leaving 7 bases between them. CDR3 DNA: TGTGCCAGCAGCTCTCAACCCTCTGGAAACACCATATATTTT. Translating it yields CASSSQPSGNTIYF.

This clonotype turned up a few times. The V and J genes are TRBV10-3 and TRBJ1-1, with D hard to call. Per the germline V gene, CDR1 is ENHRY and CDR2 is SYGVKD. The CDR3 is made up of 15 amino acids. The V end was cut by 4 bases, the J end by 0 bases, with 12 bases between. CDR3 loop: CAISGPEGVNTEAFF. The CDR3 DNA reads as TGTGCCATCAGTGGTCCGGAAGGAGTGAACACTGAAGCTTTCTTT.

This clonotype was seen a few times. The V call is TRBV12-3 or TRBV12-4, the J call TRBJ2-5; D may be TRBD1 (5 bases). Trimming shortened V by 3 bases and J by 2 bases, and 19 bases separated the two germline ends. The CDR3 has 17 amino acids. DNA for the CDR3: TGTGCCAGCAGTTTTGAGACCAACCGACAGATACAAGAGACCCAGTACTTC. Protein product: CASSFETNRQIQETQYF.

The rearrangement uses TRBV5-1 and TRBJ1-6; D unresolved. From germline, CDR1 is SGHRS and CDR2 YFSETQ. Trimming removed 1 base at V and 2 bases at J, with 10 bases between. The CDR3 extends over 16 amino acids. The CDR3 region has the DNA TGCGCCAGCAGCTTGAGCACTATTGCCTATAATTCACCCCTCCACTTT. The encoded protein is CASSLSTIAYNSPLHF.

This clonotype was picked up many times. The chain carries TRBV5-6 and TRBJ1-2; D perhaps matches TRBD1 (6 bases). Trimming stripped 4 bases from V and 7 bases from J, with 14 bases between. Germline V lookup: CDR1 SGHDT, CDR2 YYEEEE. The CDR3 runs to 13 residues. DNA for the CDR3: TGTGCCAGCAGCCGGACGGGGGGCGGTGGCTACACCTTC. Translating it yields CASSRTGGGGYTF.

This clonotype was counted at least ten times. The chain uses TRBV20-1 and TRBJ2-7; 8 nucleotides line up with TRBD2. Trimming removed 1 base from V and 0 bases from J; junction bases left unmatched: 8. The germline V gene has CDR1 DFQATT and CDR2 SNEGSKA (reference sequence). The CDR3 has 16 residues. The chain's CDR3 is CSARGPLAGSSYEQYF. The DNA of the CDR3 is TGCAGTGCTAGAGGCCCCTTAGCGGGGAGCTCCTACGAGCAGTACTTC.

This clonotype was picked up many times. The V gene is TRBV27, the J gene TRBJ2-2; TRBD2 might be the D (6 bases). The ends were cut back, 7 bases at V and 9 bases at J, with 18 bases in the middle. CDR3 length equals 14 residues. Germline V gene sequence: CDR1 MNHEY, CDR2 SMNVEV (reference sequence). This chain's CDR3 is CASTSGSSARELFF. In DNA, the CDR3 is TGTGCCAGCACTTCCGGGAGCTCCGCGAGGGAGCTGTTTTTT.

For this clonotype: One base away lies a much larger clone, so this may be a sequencing read error. This chain uses TRBV6-1 with TRBJ1-1; D is unresolved. CDR1 is MNHNS, CDR2 SASEGT, per germline. The CDR3 totals 18 residues. The V end was cut by 5 bases, the J end by 4 bases, with 26 bases between. CDR3 coding DNA: TGTGCCAGCAGTCCCCATGACGAAAACCCCAAACGGGGCACTGAAGCTTTCTTT. Protein sequence: CASSPHDENPKRGTEAFF.

There are many counts of this clonotype. The rearrangement uses TRBV6-2 or TRBV6-3 and TRBJ1-2, with D hard to call. Trimming stripped 0 bases from V and 4 bases from J, with 9 bases between. The germline gives CDR1 MNHEY, CDR2 SVGEGT. The CDR3 loop spans 14 amino acids. The CDR3 DNA is TGTGCCAGCAGTTACTCGAAAGGGCTCTATGGCTACACCTTC. Translation: CASSYSKGLYGYTF.

This rearrangement joins TRBV6-2 or TRBV6-3 to TRBJ2-1, with no clear D. CDR1 is MNHEY, CDR2 SVGEGT, per germline. The CDR3 has 12 residues. Between the trimmed V and J ends, which lost 4 bases and 7 bases, there was a span of 8 bases. CDR3: CASSSAANEQFF. DNA of the CDR3: TGTGCCAGCAGTTCGGCGGCTAATGAGCAGTTCTTC.

The chain carries TRBV3-1 and TRBJ2-4; 9 bases are shared with TRBD1. The germline gives CDR1 LGHDT, CDR2 YNNKEL (reference sequence). The junction had 4 bases not matched to a gene; V was cut back by 4 bases and J by 6 bases. The CDR3 loop spans 14 amino acids. This CDR3 reads CASSRTGQGNIQYF. The DNA for the CDR3 is TGTGCCAGCAGCCGGACGGGACAGGGAAACATTCAGTACTTC.

The table lists this clonotype with many counts. The rearrangement links TRBV20-1 to TRBJ2-7; possible D gene TRBD1, 5 bases. The germline V gene encodes CDR1 DFQATT and CDR2 SNEGSKA (reference sequence). Trimming removed 5 bases from V and 6 bases from J, with 11 bases in between. This CDR3 comprises 11 residues. The CDR3 nucleotides are TGCAGTGCTTCCGACAGTCGCGAGCAGTACGTC. Protein: CSASDSREQYV.

The sample holds a few counts of this clonotype. The chain joins TRBV21-1 to TRBJ1-1; the table's D gene call, TRBD1, was not cross checked with the DNA. TRBV21-1 represents a pseudogene. The CDR3 length is 16 residues. The DNA of the CDR3 is TGTGCCAGCAGCAAAAGGGGACAAAGGGGCGACACTGAAGCTTTCTTT. It translates to CASSKRGQRGDTEAFF.

The chain couples TRBV20-1 to TRBJ2-1, with 10 nucleotides matching TRBD2. The V segment lost 5 bases and the J segment 16 bases; nucleotides outside the gene matches: 8. The CDR3 is 11 amino acids. Germline CDR1 DFQATT, CDR2 SNEGSKA (reference sequence). The CDR3: CSASSGGVVFF. Written as DNA, the CDR3 is TGCAGTGCTTCCAGCGGGGGGGTCGTATTCTTC.

Only a few counts were recorded for this clonotype. The CDR3 nucleotides read TGTGCCAGCAGCCCACGGACAGGGAGACTCGAGCAGTACTTC. Translation: CASSPRTGRLEQYF. The chain has TRBV5-5 and TRBJ2-7; 8 nucleotides align to TRBD1. Unmatched junction bases numbered 9, after V lost 4 bases and J lost 6 bases. Germline assignment: CDR1 SGHKS and CDR2 YYEKEE (reference sequence). The CDR3 extends over 14 amino acids. Together with reference TRBV5-5 and TRBJ2-7, the CDR3 gives the full variable domain: DAGVTQSPTHLIKTRGQQVTLRCSPISGHKSVSWYQQVLGQGPQFIFQYYEKEERGRGNFPDRFSARQFPNYSSELNVNALLLGDSALYLCASSPRTGRLEQYFGPGTRLTVT.

The chain uses TRBV9 and TRBJ2-3, with TRBD2 matching 9 bases. V gave up 0 bases and J gave up 6 bases; unmatched junction bases: 11. Germline V gene lookup returns CDR1 SGDLS and CDR2 YYNGEE. The CDR3 spans 17 residues. The CDR3 sequence: CASSVGHRAGGRDTQYF. The CDR3 DNA reads TGTGCCAGCAGCGTAGGCCACCGAGCGGGGGGCCGGGATACGCAGTATTTT.

CDR3 region: CATSESGFTGELFF. The CDR3 region has the DNA TGTGCCACCAGTGAATCGGGGTTCACCGGGGAGCTGTTTTTT. The V call is TRBV24-1, the J call TRBJ2-2; tentative D call: TRBD2 (5 bases). Germline V lookup: CDR1 KGHDR, CDR2 SFDVKD. V lost 4 bases, J lost 4 bases, and 9 bases lay in between. There are 14 residues in the CDR3.

V gene TRBV7-9 combines with J gene TRBJ2-5; 8 nucleotides line up with TRBD1. The CDR3 consists of 14 residues. The V and J ends lost 1 base and 7 bases, in that order; junction bases with no gene match: 5. CDR1 is SEHNR, CDR2 FQNEAQ, per germline (reference sequence). The CDR3 region has the DNA TGTGCCAGCAGCTTAGTATCCGACAGGGGGACCCAGTACTTC. Its protein product is CASSLVSDRGTQYF.

This clonotype was counted at least ten times. The rearrangement joins TRBV29-1 to TRBJ2-7; D possibly corresponds to TRBD2 (5 bases). V gave up 5 bases and J gave up 6 bases, with 11 bases separating them. Looked up from germline, CDR1 is SQVTM and CDR2 is ANQGSEA. The CDR3 covers 11 residues. The CDR3, as DNA: TGCAGCGTTCAGGCCCGGGGCGAGCAGTACTTC. Its protein product is CSVQARGEQYF.

This clonotype came up many times. CDR3 residues: CSARARNEKLFF. The CDR3 DNA follows: TGCAGTGCCAGGGCACGGAATGAAAAACTGTTTTTT. The chain links TRBV20-1 to TRBJ1-4, with D possibly matching TRBD1 (5 bases). The germline CDR1 and CDR2 sequences are DFQATT and SNEGSKA (reference sequence). The CDR3 is made up of 12 amino acids. V was trimmed by 6 bases and J by 5 bases, leaving 10 bases between them.

This clonotype was detected ten times or more. The rearrangement links TRBV20-1 to TRBJ2-7; 7 nucleotides line up with TRBD2. There are 14 residues in the CDR3. CDR1 and CDR2 (germline): DFQATT, SNEGSKA (reference sequence). CDR3 region: CSAWGGQGSYEQYF. CDR3 bases: TGCAGCGCCTGGGGAGGGCAGGGCTCCTACGAGCAGTACTTC.

This clonotype was seen ten or more times. This chain joins TRBV5-8 and TRBJ1-1; no reliable D call. The CDR3 has 17 residues. V was shortened by 0 bases and J by 3 bases, with 18 bases between the two germline ends. Germline-derived CDR1 and CDR2 are SGHTS and YDEGEE. The CDR3 spells CASSLGAGIPADTEAFF. The CDR3 DNA reads as TGTGCCAGCAGCTTGGGAGCGGGGATTCCAGCTGACACTGAAGCTTTCTTT.

There are many counts of this clonotype. The rearrangement joins TRBV27 to TRBJ2-1; tentatively, D is TRBD1 or TRBD2 (5 bases each). V was trimmed by 10 bases and J by 12 bases, leaving 28 bases between them. Germline loops: CDR1 MNHEY, CDR2 SMNVEV (reference sequence). This CDR3 is built from 15 residues. This CDR3 is CATEASLFGARRQFF. CDR3 DNA: TGTGCCACCGAAGCGTCCCTCTTCGGGGCCCGGAGGCAGTTCTTC.

This clonotype was counted between two and nine times. This sequence joins TRBV6-2 or TRBV6-3 and TRBJ2-1; D unresolved. The CDR3 is 13 amino acids. V lost 0 bases and J 10 bases, leaving 10 bases between the germline ends. Germline V lookup: CDR1 MNHEY, CDR2 SVGEGT. CDR3 coding DNA: TGTGCCAGCAGTTACTCCAAGTCCGGGGAGCAGTTCTTC. Translated: CASSYSKSGEQFF.

The chain couples TRBV30 to TRBJ2-7; D call uncertain. Trimming pared 4 bases from V and 1 base from J, leaving 8 bases between. From germline, CDR1 is GTSNPN and CDR2 SVGIG (reference sequence). This CDR3 has 12 amino acids. The CDR3 loop is CAWKVGSYEQYF. As DNA, the CDR3 is TGTGCCTGGAAAGTGGGATCCTACGAGCAGTACTTC.